This is a list of T cell receptor beta chains from one sample in a study of T cell changes during pregnancy in multiple sclerosis. Some clones are missing from TCRdb's copy, which holds only in-frame ones; the method was immunoSEQ multiplex PCR. The table lists fewer than 50,000 clones, more than 75% of them singletons. The sample here was CD8+ T cells from peripheral blood mononuclear cells, taken in the third trimester of pregnancy. All receptors come from a female donor with multiple sclerosis, enrolled in a pregnancy study. Both conserved end residues are part of each CDR3. The order of the fields is clone size, V gene, D gene, J gene, CDR3 protein, CDR3 DNA. A D gene is named only where the DNA matches it firmly. Some rows have no size entry. The others give once, few or many, or a class for an expanded clone.

clone size: once; V gene: TRBV15; D gene: TRBD1; J gene: TRBJ2-2; CDR3 protein: CATRGQGETGELFF; CDR3 DNA: TGTGCCACCAGAGGACAGGGTGAGACCGGGGAGCTGTTTTTT
clone size: -; V gene: TRBV27; D gene: -; J gene: TRBJ2-7; CDR3 protein: CASSLSSGDQPYEQYF; CDR3 DNA: TGTGCCAGCAGTTTATCGTCGGGGGACCAGCCCTACGAGCAGTACTTC
clone size: -; V gene: TRBV30; D gene: -; J gene: TRBJ2-1; CDR3 protein: CAWSERGWNNEQFF; CDR3 DNA: TGTGCCTGGAGTGAAAGGGGCTGGAACAATGAGCAGTTCTTC
clone size: once; V gene: TRBV25-1; D gene: -; J gene: TRBJ2-1; CDR3 protein: CASSDGVLSYNEQFF; CDR3 DNA: TGTGCCAGCAGTGATGGAGTCCTCTCCTACAATGAGCAGTTCTTC
clone size: -; V gene: TRBV7-8; D gene: TRBD1; J gene: TRBJ2-7; CDR3 protein: CASSQTGRNEQYF; CDR3 DNA: TGTGCCAGCAGCCAGACAGGGCGGAACGAGCAGTACTTC
clone size: -; V gene: TRBV12-5; D gene: TRBD1; J gene: TRBJ1-5; CDR3 protein: CASGYGQGGAQPQHF; CDR3 DNA: TGTGCTAGTGGCTACGGACAGGGAGGCGCTCAGCCCCAGCATTTT
clone size: -; V gene: TRBV9; D gene: TRBD1; J gene: TRBJ1-2; CDR3 protein: CASSLSGTGRWGYTF; CDR3 DNA: TGTGCCAGCAGCCTCTCCGGGACAGGGAGGTGGGGCTACACCTTC
clone size: -; V gene: TRBV10-3; D gene: -; J gene: TRBJ2-7; CDR3 protein: CAIRKEPAYEQYF; CDR3 DNA: TGTGCCATCAGGAAGGAGCCGGCCTACGAGCAGTACTTC
clone size: -; V gene: TRBV19; D gene: -; J gene: TRBJ1-1; CDR3 protein: CASSIAGTSPEAFF; CDR3 DNA: TGTGCCAGTAGTATAGCAGGGACAAGCCCTGAAGCTTTCTTT
clone size: few; V gene: TRBV6-5; D gene: -; J gene: TRBJ1-1; CDR3 protein: CASSYIDTPNTEAFF; CDR3 DNA: TGTGCCAGCAGTTACATCGACACCCCGAACACTGAAGCTTTCTTT
clone size: -; V gene: TRBV13; D gene: TRBD2; J gene: TRBJ2-3; CDR3 protein: CASSSFTSGGVRDTQYF; CDR3 DNA: TGTGCCAGCAGCTCATTTACTAGCGGGGGGGTCCGGGATACGCAGTATTTT
clone size: -; V gene: TRBV5-5; D gene: -; J gene: TRBJ1-5; CDR3 protein: CASSLSGQGNNQPQHF; CDR3 DNA: TGTGCCAGCAGCTTGTCAGGGCAGGGGAACAATCAGCCCCAGCATTTT
clone size: -; V gene: TRBV28; D gene: TRBD1; J gene: TRBJ1-1; CDR3 protein: CASSSIGTGGSEAFF; CDR3 DNA: TGTGCCAGCAGTTCAATCGGGACAGGGGGCTCTGAAGCTTTCTTT